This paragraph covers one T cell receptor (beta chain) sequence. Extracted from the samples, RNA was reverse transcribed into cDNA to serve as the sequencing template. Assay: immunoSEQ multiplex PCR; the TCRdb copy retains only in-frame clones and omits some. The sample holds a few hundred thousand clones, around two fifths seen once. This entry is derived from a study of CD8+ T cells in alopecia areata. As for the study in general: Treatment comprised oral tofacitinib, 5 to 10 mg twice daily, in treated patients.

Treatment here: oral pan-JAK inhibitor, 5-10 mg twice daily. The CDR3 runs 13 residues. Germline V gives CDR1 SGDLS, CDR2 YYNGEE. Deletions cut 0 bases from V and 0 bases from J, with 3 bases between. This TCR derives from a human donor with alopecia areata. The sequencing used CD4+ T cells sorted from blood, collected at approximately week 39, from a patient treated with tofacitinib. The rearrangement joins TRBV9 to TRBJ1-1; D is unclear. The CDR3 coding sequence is TGTGCCAGCAGCGTAGGAATGAACACTGAAGCTTTCTTT. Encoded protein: CASSVGMNTEAFF.